The clone carrying this T cell receptor beta chain was detected ten times or more. The data stem from a study of T cells in Graves' hyperthyroidism and ophthalmopathy. The germline V gene encodes CDR1 MNHEY and CDR2 SVGAGI. Trimming cost V 7 bases and J 8 bases; bases outside gene matches: 13. The CDR3 is 14 amino acids. Using RNA transcripts as the source, TCR beta CDR3 regions were amplified. The study used the HTBI primer set for a first-round RT-PCR of the TCR CDR3. TCRdb re-called the multiplex PCR reads through MiXCR, storing one row per CDR3 protein. The top ten hold roughly 45% of the sample, which has 480,000 or so distinct CDR3 sequences, 46% seen once.

This TCR came from an adult woman with Graves' disease, either hyperthyroidism or ophthalmopathy (not recorded which). The rearrangement links TRBV6-5 to TRBJ1-2; TRBD1 agrees at 7 bases. What was sequenced was peripheral blood or thyroid tissue (not recorded which). The CDR3, as DNA: TGTGCCAGCAAAACAGGGGTCGGGGTTGGAGGCTACACCTTC. Translated: CASKTGVGVGGYTF.